The 19 T cell receptor beta chains below come from one sample, sequenced in a study of blood T cell repertoires in COVID-19. Some clones are missing from TCRdb's copy, which holds only in-frame ones; the method was immunoSEQ multiplex PCR. The data contain roughly 240,000 clones, 70% to 90% of them singletons. Sequenced sample: peripheral blood. These receptors all stem from a man aged 45-65 years with COVID-19, enrolled during active disease.

The V and J genes are TRBV4-2 and TRBJ2-1; 12 nucleotides match TRBD2. Germline assignment: CDR1 LGHNA and CDR2 YNFKEQ. V shed 1 base and J 9 bases; nucleotides not matched to a gene: 7. The CDR3 spans 16 residues. The CDR3 loop is CASSQGVLAGGREQFF. The CDR3 nucleotides read TGTGCCAGCAGCCAAGGTGTACTAGCGGGGGGACGTGAGCAGTTCTTC.

In nucleotides, the CDR3 is TGTGCCTGGAGTGTCGGGGGTTTTGGATCCTACGAGCAGTACTTC. Translated: CAWSVGGFGSYEQYF. The J gene is TRBJ2-7, the V gene TRBV30; D possibly corresponds to TRBD2 (6 bases). The germline gives CDR1 GTSNPN, CDR2 SVGIG (reference sequence). The ends were cut back, 0 bases at V and 1 base at J, with 13 bases in the middle. The CDR3 sequence is 15 residues long.

The rearrangement uses TRBV28 and TRBJ1-1; no definite D call. Trimming removed 3 bases from V and 0 bases from J, with 8 bases in between. CDR1 and CDR2 from the germline V gene are MDHEN and SYDVKM. The CDR3 extends over 14 amino acids. Here the CDR3 reads CASSLTRLNTEAFF. For the CDR3, the DNA is TGTGCCAGCAGTTTGACGCGGCTGAACACTGAAGCTTTCTTT.

V is TRBV21-1 and J is TRBJ2-7; the table's D call TRBD2 went unverified against the DNA. TRBV21-1 is termed a pseudogene. CDR3 length: 13 amino acids. Here the CDR3 reads CASSKGEGYEQYF. The CDR3 bases are TGTGCCAGCAGCAAAGGGGAGGGTTACGAGCAGTACTTC.

V usage is TRBV6-2 or TRBV6-3 and J usage is TRBJ2-7, with TRBD2 matching over 12 bases. V shed 6 bases, J shed 2 bases, and the junction held 8 bases outside the gene matches. Germline V gene sequence: CDR1 MNHEY, CDR2 SVGEGT. The CDR3 runs to 16 residues. The CDR3 bases are TGTGCCAGCAGCTATCCTACTAGCGGGGGGACCTACGAGCAGTACTTC. Translation: CASSYPTSGGTYEQYF.

The chain joins TRBV2 to TRBJ1-1; D unclear. The V end was cut by 8 bases, the J end by 6 bases, with 13 bases between. Germline values: CDR1 SNHLY, CDR2 FYNNEI. The CDR3 covers 12 residues. This CDR3 is CASYRYVPEAFF. DNA for the CDR3: TGTGCCAGCTATCGGTACGTCCCTGAAGCTTTCTTT.

The V call is TRBV9, the J call TRBJ2-5, with 12 nucleotides matching TRBD2. The V gene's germline CDR1 is SGDLS and CDR2 YYNGEE. V gave up 4 bases and J gave up 4 bases; unmatched junction bases: 8. This CDR3 spans 16 amino acids. The chain's CDR3 is CASSPSGGASGETQYF. The CDR3 coding sequence is TGTGCCAGCAGCCCTAGCGGGGGGGCCAGTGGAGAGACCCAGTACTTC.

The chain carries TRBV30 and TRBJ2-7; a weak D match, TRBD1 (8 bases). Trimming left V 5 bases short and J 5 bases short, with 19 bases between. The CDR3 length is 14 residues. Germline CDR1 GTSNPN, CDR2 SVGIG (reference sequence). The CDR3 loop is CAWAQQGGTDEQYF. CDR3 nucleotides: TGTGCCTGGGCCCAACAGGGGGGGACCGACGAGCAGTACTTC.

The chain links TRBV9 to TRBJ1-4, with D unclear. The V gene lost 0 bases and the J gene lost 0 bases, with 6 bases spanning the gap. The CDR3 runs 15 residues. The germline CDR1 and CDR2 sequences are SGDLS and YYNGEE. CDR3 sequence: CASSVGVATNEKLFF. The CDR3 DNA follows: TGTGCCAGCAGCGTAGGCGTTGCAACTAATGAAAAACTGTTTTTT.

This clone was seen a handful of times. This chain links TRBV11-2 with TRBJ1-1; a weak D match, TRBD1 (6 bases). CDR1 is SGHAT and CDR2 is FQNNGV in the germline V gene. Trimming shortened V by 3 bases and J by 5 bases, and 13 bases separated the two germline ends. CDR3 length: 14 amino acids. CDR3 sequence (DNA): TGTGCCAGCAGCTTCGGGACACCACAAACTGAAGCTTTCTTT. Its translation: CASSFGTPQTEAFF.

J is TRBJ1-2 and V is TRBV7-2, with D unclear. This CDR3 spans 15 amino acids. Germline V CDR1 and CDR2: SGHTA, FQGNSA. Trimming removed 5 bases at V and 4 bases at J, with 17 bases between. The CDR3 loop reads CASSLDGNQFYGYTF. CDR3 coding DNA: TGTGCCAGCAGCCTAGACGGGAATCAATTCTATGGCTACACCTTC.

The rearrangement links TRBV11-2 to TRBJ1-5, with a tentative D call TRBD1 (6 bases). The germline V gene has CDR1 SGHAT and CDR2 FQNNGV. V gave up 6 bases and J gave up 8 bases, with 17 bases separating them. The CDR3 is 14 amino acids. CDR3 sequence reads: CASSRDRTTEPQHF. The DNA of the CDR3 is TGTGCCAGCAGTAGAGACAGGACGACGGAGCCCCAGCATTTT.

CDR3 region: CASSHGTDYEQYF. The CDR3, as DNA: TGTGCCAGCAGTCACGGGACAGACTACGAGCAGTACTTC. The chain employs TRBV28 and TRBJ2-7, with TRBD1 identical over 7 bases. Germline V gives CDR1 MDHEN, CDR2 SYDVKM. The CDR3 runs to 13 residues. The V segment lost 5 bases and the J segment 3 bases; nucleotides outside the gene matches: 4. Based on the CDR3 plus reference TRBV28 and TRBJ2-7, the full variable domain is DVKVTQSSRYLVKRTGEKVFLECVQDMDHENMFWYRQDPGLGLRLIYFSYDVKMKEKGDIPEGYSVSREKKERFSLILESASTNQTSMYLCASSHGTDYEQYFGPGTRLTVT.

The chain is built from TRBV3-1 (or the pseudogene TRBV3-2) and TRBJ2-5; 7 bases align to TRBD2. Trimming cost V 4 bases and J 0 bases; bases outside gene matches: 14. This CDR3 is 18 amino acids long. Germline-derived CDR1 and CDR2 are LGHDT and YNNKEL (reference sequence). CDR3 DNA: TGTGCCAGCAGCCCCCATAATTTGTGGGGGGGGTACCAAGAGACCCAGTACTTC. This encodes CASSPHNLWGGYQETQYF.

As DNA, the CDR3 is TGTGCCAGCTCGGGGACACGTACACAAGAGACCCAGTACTTC. This encodes CASSGTRTQETQYF. This chain connects TRBV9 to TRBJ2-5; tentative D call: TRBD1 (6 bases). The V gene lost 7 bases and the J gene lost 2 bases, with 15 bases spanning the gap. The CDR3 contains 14 residues. CDR1 SGDLS and CDR2 YYNGEE come from the germline V gene.

The rearrangement uses TRBV4-1 and TRBJ1-5; tentatively, D is TRBD1 (5 bases). Germline CDR1 MGHRA, CDR2 YSYEKL. Trimming stripped 2 bases from V and 9 bases from J, with 11 bases between. CDR3 length: 13 amino acids. Here the CDR3 reads CASSQKGFRPQHF. In DNA form, the CDR3 reads TGCGCCAGCAGCCAAAAGGGGTTTAGGCCCCAGCATTTT.

The rearrangement uses TRBV5-1 and TRBJ2-3; 7 bases fit TRBD1. The germline gives CDR1 SGHRS, CDR2 YFSETQ. The CDR3 covers 15 residues. V shed 1 base, J shed 6 bases, and the junction held 8 bases outside the gene matches. The CDR3 here is CASSLTISGQDTQYF. The CDR3 DNA is TGCGCCAGCAGCTTGACCATTTCGGGACAGGATACGCAGTATTTT.

The V call is TRBV28, the J call TRBJ1-2; 9 nucleotides match TRBD1. This CDR3 is built from 16 residues. CDR1 and CDR2 from the germline V gene are MDHEN and SYDVKM. Germline trimming cut 4 bases from V and 3 bases from J; bases unmatched to any gene: 9. This CDR3 is CASSSLGTGRHYGYTF. CDR3 sequence (DNA): TGTGCCAGCAGTTCACTCGGGACAGGGCGACACTATGGCTACACCTTC.

This sequence joins TRBV11-1 and TRBJ2-3; D might be TRBD1 (5 bases). Between the trimmed V and J ends, which lost 5 bases and 4 bases, there was a span of 10 bases. CDR3 length: 13 amino acids. Germline CDR1 reads SGHAT; CDR2 reads FQDESV (reference sequence). The CDR3 loop is CASSAHRSDTQYF. CDR3 nucleotides: TGTGCCAGCAGCGCCCACAGGTCAGATACGCAGTATTTT.